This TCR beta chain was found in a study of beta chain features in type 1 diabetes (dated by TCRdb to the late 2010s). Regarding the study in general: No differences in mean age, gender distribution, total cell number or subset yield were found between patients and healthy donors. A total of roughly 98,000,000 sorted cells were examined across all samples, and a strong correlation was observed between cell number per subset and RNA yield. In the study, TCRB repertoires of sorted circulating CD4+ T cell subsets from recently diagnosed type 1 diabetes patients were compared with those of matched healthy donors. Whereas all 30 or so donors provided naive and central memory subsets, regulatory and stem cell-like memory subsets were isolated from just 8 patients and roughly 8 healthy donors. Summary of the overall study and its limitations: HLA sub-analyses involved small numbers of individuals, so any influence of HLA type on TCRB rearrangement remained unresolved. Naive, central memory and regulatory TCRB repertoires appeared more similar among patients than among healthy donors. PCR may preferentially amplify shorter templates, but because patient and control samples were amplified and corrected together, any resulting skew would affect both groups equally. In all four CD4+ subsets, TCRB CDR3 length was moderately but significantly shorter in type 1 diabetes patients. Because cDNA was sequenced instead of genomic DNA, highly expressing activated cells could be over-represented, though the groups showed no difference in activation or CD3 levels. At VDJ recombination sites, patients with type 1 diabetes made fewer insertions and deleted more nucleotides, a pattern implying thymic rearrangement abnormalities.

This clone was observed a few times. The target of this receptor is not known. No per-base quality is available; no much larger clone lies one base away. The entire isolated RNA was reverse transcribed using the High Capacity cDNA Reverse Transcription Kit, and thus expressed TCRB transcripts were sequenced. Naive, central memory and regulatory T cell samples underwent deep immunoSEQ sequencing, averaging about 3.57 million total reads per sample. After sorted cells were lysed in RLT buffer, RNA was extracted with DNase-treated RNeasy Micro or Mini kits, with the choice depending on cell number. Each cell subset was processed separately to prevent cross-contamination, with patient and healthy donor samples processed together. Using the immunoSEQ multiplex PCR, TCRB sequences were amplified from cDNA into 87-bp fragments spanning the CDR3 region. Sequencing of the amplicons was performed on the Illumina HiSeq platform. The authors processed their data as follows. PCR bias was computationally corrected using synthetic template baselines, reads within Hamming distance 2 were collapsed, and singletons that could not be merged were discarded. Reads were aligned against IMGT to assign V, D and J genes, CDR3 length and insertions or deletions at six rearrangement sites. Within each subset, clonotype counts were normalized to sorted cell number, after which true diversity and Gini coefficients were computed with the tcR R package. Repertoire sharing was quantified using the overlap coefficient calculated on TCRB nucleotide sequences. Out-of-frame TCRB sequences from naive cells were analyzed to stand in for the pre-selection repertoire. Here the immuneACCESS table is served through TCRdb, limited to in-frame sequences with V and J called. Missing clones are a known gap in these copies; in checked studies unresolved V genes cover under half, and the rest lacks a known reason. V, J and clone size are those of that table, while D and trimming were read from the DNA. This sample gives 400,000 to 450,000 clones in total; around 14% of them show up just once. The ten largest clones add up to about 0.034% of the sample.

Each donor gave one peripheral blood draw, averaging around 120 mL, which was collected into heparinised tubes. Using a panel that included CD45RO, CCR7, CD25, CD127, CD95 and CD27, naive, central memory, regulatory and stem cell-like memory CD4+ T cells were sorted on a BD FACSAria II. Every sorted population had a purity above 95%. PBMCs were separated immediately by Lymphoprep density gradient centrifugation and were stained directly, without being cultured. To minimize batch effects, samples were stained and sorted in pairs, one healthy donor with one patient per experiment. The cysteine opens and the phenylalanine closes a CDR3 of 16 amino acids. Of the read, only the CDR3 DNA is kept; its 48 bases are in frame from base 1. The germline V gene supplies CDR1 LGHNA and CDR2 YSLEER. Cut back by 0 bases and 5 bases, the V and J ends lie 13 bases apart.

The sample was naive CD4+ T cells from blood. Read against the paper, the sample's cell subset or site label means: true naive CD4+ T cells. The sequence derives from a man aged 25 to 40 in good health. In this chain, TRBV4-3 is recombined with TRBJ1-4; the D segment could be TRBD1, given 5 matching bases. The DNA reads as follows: TGCGCCAGCAGCCAAGATGGAGGGGTACAAAATGAAAAACTGTTTTTT. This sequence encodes CASSQDGGVQNEKLFF.